The next 25 T cell receptor beta chains were all read from a single sample in a study of Graves' ophthalmopathy and Graves' hyperthyroidism. The authors amplified TCR beta CDR3 regions from RNA transcripts. Following a first-round RT-PCR that used HTBI primers, a second-round multiplex PCR was carried out. TCRdb reanalysed the multiplex PCR reads using MiXCR and keeps one entry per CDR3 protein. The top ten clones hold more than 8.5% of a sample with fewer than 600,000 distinct CDR3 sequences, 13% to 15% of them seen once. Sequencing used blood. The receptors derive from a woman in her thirties with Graves' ophthalmopathy.

This clonotype was seen many times. V gene TRBV12-3 or TRBV12-4 combines with J gene TRBJ1-3; TRBD1 aligns across 7 bases. This CDR3 region has 14 residues. The V segment lost 6 bases and the J segment 4 bases; nucleotides outside the gene matches: 6. CDR3 region: CASSMGTAGNTIYF. DNA of the CDR3: TGTGCCAGCAGCATGGGGACAGCGGGAAACACCATATATTTT.

This clonotype was seen just once. This chain connects TRBV15 to TRBJ2-5, with 9 positions matching TRBD2. Trimming at V came to 8 bases and at J to 2 bases, leaving 15 bases not matched to a gene. From germline, CDR1 is LNHNV and CDR2 YYDKDF (reference sequence). This CDR3 region has 17 residues. The CDR3: CATALGAGGPNQETQYF. CDR3 coding DNA: TGTGCCACCGCGCTGGGGGCGGGAGGGCCAAATCAAGAGACCCAGTACTTC.

Worth noting for this clonotype: This may be a read error: a much more frequent sequence differs by one nucleotide. The chain couples TRBV6-1 to TRBJ1-1, with a possible D match to TRBD1 (5 bases). Trimming stripped 5 bases from V and 12 bases from J, with 25 bases between. Germline CDR1 reads MNHNS; CDR2 reads SASEGT. This CDR3 region has 15 residues. The CDR3 DNA reads as TGTGCCAGCAGTAAAACTCTCGGGGGAGGGCGGGAGACTTTCTTT. Translating it yields CASSKTLGGGRETFF.

The sample holds many counts of this clonotype. The rearrangement uses TRBV11-1 and TRBJ1-5; 11 nucleotides align to TRBD1. The ends lost 5 bases at V and 0 bases at J; junction bases unmatched: 9. CDR3 size: 18 residues. The germline CDR1 and CDR2 sequences are SGHAT and FQDESV (reference sequence). This chain's CDR3 is CASSMIGQGAYSNQPQHF. CDR3 nucleotide sequence: TGTGCCAGCAGCATGATAGGACAGGGGGCATATAGCAATCAGCCCCAGCATTTT.

The chain combines TRBV28 with TRBJ1-3; TRBD1 is a possible D gene (6 bases). Germline loops: CDR1 MDHEN, CDR2 SYDVKM. V lost 11 bases, J lost 0 bases, and 11 bases lay in between. CDR3 length: 13 amino acids. CDR3: CAAQDSSGNTIYF. The CDR3 DNA follows: TGTGCCGCTCAGGACAGCTCTGGAAACACCATATATTTT.

This clonotype was found a few times. The J gene is TRBJ2-4, the V gene TRBV9; the match to TRBD1 covers 7 bases. With V trimmed by 4 bases and J by 6 bases, 10 bases remained unmatched. Per germline, CDR1 SGDLS and CDR2 YYNGEE. CDR3 length: 15 amino acids. The CDR3: CASSPRQGLGNIQYF. The CDR3 DNA reads TGTGCCAGCAGCCCCCGACAGGGTTTGGGAAACATTCAGTACTTC.

CDR3 nucleotide sequence: TGCGCCAGCAGCCAAGATTCCGCGGGGCTCTCCTACGAGCAGTACTTC. Protein: CASSQDSAGLSYEQYF. The J gene is TRBJ2-7, the V gene TRBV4-1; TRBD2 might be the D (6 bases). V shed 0 bases and J shed 0 bases, with 12 bases lying between them. This CDR3 has 16 amino acids. Germline loops: CDR1 MGHRA, CDR2 YSYEKL.

The chain is built from TRBV20-1 and TRBJ1-1, with D maybe TRBD1 (5 bases). Per germline, CDR1 DFQATT and CDR2 SNEGSKA (reference sequence). The CDR3 extends over 13 amino acids. Trimming cost V 6 bases and J 5 bases, with 16 bases left between them. This CDR3 is CSAPGRSETEAFF. CDR3 nucleotides: TGCAGTGCCCCAGGGCGGAGTGAGACTGAAGCTTTCTTT.

The V and J genes are TRBV28 and TRBJ1-6; D perhaps matches TRBD1 (6 bases). V shed 3 bases and J shed 3 bases, with 12 bases lying between them. Germline values: CDR1 MDHEN, CDR2 SYDVKM. CDR3 length equals 16 residues. The CDR3: CASSLAGQNYNSPLHF. CDR3 bases: TGTGCCAGCAGTTTGGCAGGACAGAACTATAATTCACCCCTCCACTTT. The complete variable domain, with remaining parts taken from reference TRBV28 and TRBJ1-6, reads DVKVTQSSRYLVKRTGEKVFLECVQDMDHENMFWYRQDPGLGLRLIYFSYDVKMKEKGDIPEGYSVSREKKERFSLILESASTNQTSMYLCASSLAGQNYNSPLHFGNGTRLTVT.

This clonotype has only a few counts. This rearrangement joins TRBV7-9 to TRBJ2-2; D might be TRBD2 (5 bases). This CDR3 region has 15 residues. Germline assignment: CDR1 SEHNR and CDR2 FQNEAQ (reference sequence). V gave up 5 bases and J gave up 3 bases, with 13 bases separating them. The CDR3 DNA reads as TGTGCCAGCAGCCCAAACTGGGGAGACACCGGGGAGCTGTTTTTT. Its translation is CASSPNWGDTGELFF.

The table lists this clonotype with a few counts. The rearrangement uses TRBV30 and TRBJ1-1; D not resolved. The CDR3 has 11 amino acids. Germline V gives CDR1 GTSNPN, CDR2 SVGIG (reference sequence). Trimming stripped 3 bases from V and 8 bases from J, with 10 bases between. CDR3 DNA sequence: TGTGCCTGGAGCCGCAGGACCGAAGCTTTCTTT. Protein sequence: CAWSRRTEAFF.

The table lists this clonotype with many counts. The rearrangement joins TRBV27 to TRBJ2-4, with D perhaps TRBD1 (6 bases). Deletions cut 5 bases from V and 3 bases from J, with 14 bases between. Germline V lookup: CDR1 MNHEY, CDR2 SMNVEV (reference sequence). The CDR3 totals 15 residues. CDR3 in amino acids: CASSGRQADKNIQYF. CDR3 nucleotides: TGTGCCAGCAGTGGTCGACAGGCGGACAAAAACATTCAGTACTTC.

The chain has TRBV12-3 or TRBV12-4 and TRBJ1-1; the D is unclear. Trimming stripped 6 bases from V and 0 bases from J, with 11 bases between. This CDR3 has 14 amino acids. The DNA of the CDR3 is TGTGCCAGCAGAGAACTAAGCCTGAACACTGAAGCTTTCTTT. The encoded protein is CASRELSLNTEAFF.

This clonotype was counted a few times. The chain employs TRBV20-1 and TRBJ2-7, with 12 positions matching TRBD2. Germline V gene sequence: CDR1 DFQATT, CDR2 SNEGSKA (reference sequence). The junction had 5 bases not matched to a gene; V was cut back by 3 bases and J by 2 bases. The CDR3 is 15 residues long. The CDR3 loop is CSASPGLAGTYEQYF. CDR3 DNA: TGCAGTGCTAGCCCTGGACTAGCGGGAACCTACGAGCAGTACTTC.

The rearrangement uses TRBV4-1 and TRBJ2-7; 9 nucleotides line up with TRBD2. Germline V CDR1 and CDR2: MGHRA, YSYEKL. The CDR3 spans 15 residues. V shed 3 bases and J 3 bases; nucleotides not matched to a gene: 6. CDR3 DNA sequence: TGCGCCAGCAGCCATATAGCGGGGGCCGACTACGAGCAGTACTTC. Amino acids: CASSHIAGADYEQYF.

This clonotype appeared many times. The V gene is TRBV29-1, the J gene TRBJ2-5, with 7 bases lining up with TRBD2. The germline V gene encodes CDR1 SQVTM and CDR2 ANQGSEA. V gave up 3 bases and J gave up 4 bases; unmatched junction bases: 8. This CDR3 comprises 14 residues. The CDR3 loop reads CSVDGGEGLETQYF. The CDR3, as DNA: TGCAGCGTTGATGGGGGGGAGGGCCTAGAGACCCAGTACTTC.

This clonotype was found many times. This chain links TRBV29-1 with TRBJ2-5; maybe TRBD2 (7 bases). Germline loops: CDR1 SQVTM, CDR2 ANQGSEA. V was trimmed by 6 bases and J by 6 bases, leaving 20 bases between them. This CDR3 has 14 residues. CDR3 protein: CSVPSTSTGKTQYF. The CDR3 DNA sequence: TGCAGCGTCCCCTCGACTAGCACAGGGAAGACCCAGTACTTC.

This clonotype was detected many times. V gene TRBV12-3 or TRBV12-4 combines with J gene TRBJ2-5; D perhaps matches TRBD2 (6 bases). Trimming cost V 7 bases and J 5 bases, with 17 bases left between them. This CDR3 has 14 residues. CDR3 coding DNA: TGTGCCAGCACTCTGACGGGAGTCGGTGAGACCCAGTACTTC. It encodes CASTLTGVGETQYF.

The genes are TRBV10-3 and TRBJ1-2, with D unresolved. V lost 6 bases to trimming and J lost 7 bases, with 24 bases between them. The germline gives CDR1 ENHRY, CDR2 SYGVKD. The CDR3 has 16 residues. The CDR3 region has the DNA TGTGCCATCAGCCCCTCGGGCCCAGAAACACTTAGTGGCTACACCTTC. It codes for CAISPSGPETLSGYTF.

This clonotype was seen ten or more times. The rearrangement uses TRBV11-2 and TRBJ1-1; the D is unclear. V was shortened by 1 base and J by 6 bases, with 15 bases between the two germline ends. Germline assignment: CDR1 SGHAT and CDR2 FQNNGV. This CDR3 comprises 15 residues. The DNA of the CDR3 is TGTGCCAGCAGCTTAGGCGTGGGGAGTGGCGCTGAAGCTTTCTTT. Translated: CASSLGVGSGAEAFF.

There are many counts of this clonotype. The J gene is TRBJ2-7, the V gene TRBV20-1; D is uncertain. The germline V and J ends were trimmed by 4 bases and 3 bases, with 13 bases remaining between them. The CDR3 totals 13 residues. Germline values: CDR1 DFQATT, CDR2 SNEGSKA (reference sequence). CDR3 region: CSAIGGPFYEQYF. The CDR3 DNA is TGCAGTGCTATAGGTGGGCCGTTCTACGAGCAGTACTTC.

This clonotype appeared once. The chain combines TRBV20-1 with TRBJ2-7; 9 bases are a match to TRBD1. Germline assignment: CDR1 DFQATT and CDR2 SNEGSKA (reference sequence). V shed 5 bases and J 2 bases; nucleotides not matched to a gene: 4. The CDR3 extends over 13 amino acids. The CDR3 loop reads CSARTGEPYEQYF. The CDR3 bases are TGCAGTGCTCGGACAGGGGAGCCCTACGAGCAGTACTTC.

In its sample, this clonotype was seen many times. The chain has TRBV2 and TRBJ1-6; no clear D gene. CDR1 and CDR2 (germline): SNHLY, FYNNEI. V gave up 7 bases and J gave up 0 bases, with 7 bases separating them. There are 14 residues in the CDR3. In nucleotides, the CDR3 is TGTGCCAGCACGGCAAGCTCCTATAATTCACCCCTCCACTTT. It yields the protein CASTASSYNSPLHF.

This clonotype was detected many times. The rearrangement links TRBV28 to TRBJ2-7, with D tentatively TRBD2 (6 bases). From germline, CDR1 is MDHEN and CDR2 SYDVKM. This CDR3 has 14 amino acids. The V end was cut by 5 bases, the J end by 2 bases, with 13 bases between. The CDR3 nucleotides are TGTGCCAGCAGTCCGCGGGGCAGACCCTACGAGCAGTACTTC. Protein product: CASSPRGRPYEQYF.

This clonotype was counted many times. The chain is built from TRBV29-1 and TRBJ2-5; D possibly corresponds to TRBD2 (5 bases). V shed 3 bases and J shed 5 bases, with 13 bases lying between them. The CDR3 covers 13 residues. CDR1 is SQVTM and CDR2 is ANQGSEA in the germline V gene. DNA of the CDR3: TGCAGCGTTGACGGCGAGGGATTGGAGACCCAGTACTTC. It codes for CSVDGEGLETQYF.